A selection of T cell receptor beta chains follows, all from one sample in a study of blood T cell repertoires in COVID-19. This table comes from immunoSEQ multiplex PCR, and its TCRdb copy is limited to in-frame clones, with some not included. The sample contains approximately 460,000 clones, roughly nine tenths of which appear only once. The material sequenced was peripheral blood. Every receptor here comes from a man between 18 and 35 years old with COVID-19, enrolled during active disease. CDR3s include the opening cysteine and the closing phenylalanine or tryptophan. D genes are given only for firm matches. Size is stated for part of the rows, as once, few or many counts, or as a class when the clone is expanded.

V	size	D	J	DNA	CDR3
TRBV7-9	once	TRBD2	TRBJ2-1	TGTGCCAGCAGCTCGTGGACTAGCGGGGATGAGCAGTTCTTC	CASSSWTSGDEQFF
TRBV7-9	NA	NA	TRBJ2-1	TGTGCCAGCACTGCGGGGCACAATGAGCAGTTCTTC	CASTAGHNEQFF
TRBV7-8	NA	TRBD2	TRBJ2-1	TGTGCCAGCAGCTCCCACCGACCTAGCGGGAGGGACGGAAGGGAGCAGTTCTTC	CASSSHRPSGRDGREQFF
TRBV24-1	NA	NA	TRBJ2-1	TGTGCCACCAGTGATTTGCAGGGGGGTGAGCAGTTCTTC	CATSDLQGGEQFF
TRBV11-2	once	NA	TRBJ2-1	TGTGCCAGCAGCTTAGCTTCTCAGGTTAACCGGTTCTTC	CASSLASQVNRFF
TRBV7-3	NA	NA	TRBJ2-2	TGTGCCAGCAGCTCCCCCCTCGCCCGCGCCGGGGAGCTGTTTTTT	CASSSPLARAGELFF
TRBV10-2	NA	TRBD1	TRBJ2-7	TGCGCCAGCGGATTCTCAGGGACAGGGGATGGAGAGCAGTACTTC	CASGFSGTGDGEQYF
TRBV21-1	NA	NA	TRBJ1-4	TGTGCACCCGGGACAGGGGCTTCTTGGGCCGAAAAACTGTTTTTT	CAPGTGASWAEKLFF
TRBV6-2/TRBV6-3	NA	NA	TRBJ2-3	TGTGCCAGCAGTTACGCCAAACTCATGTCGGGAGATACGCAGTATTTT	CASSYAKLMSGDTQYF
TRBV7-8	NA	NA	TRBJ2-5	TGTGCCAGCAGAATAGGGGTAGCGGAAGAGACCCAGTACTTC	CASRIGVAEETQYF
TRBV30	once	TRBD2	TRBJ2-7	TGTGCCTGGAGGAGGGCGGGAGCGGGTTACGAGCAGTACTTC	CAWRRAGAGYEQYF
TRBV7-9	NA	NA	TRBJ2-6	TGTGCCAGCAGCCCCGACTACGAGCCTGGGGCCAACGTCCTGACTTTC	CASSPDYEPGANVLTF
TRBV3-1/TRBV3-2	few	NA	TRBJ1-5	TGTGCCAGCAGCCCCAGGGGTGGAAGCAATCAGCCCCAGCATTTT	CASSPRGGSNQPQHF
TRBV7-9	NA	TRBD2	TRBJ2-1	TGTGCCGGGGGGGAAAAAGGTGGTAAAAGTGAGCAGTTCTTC	CAGGEKGGKSEQFF
TRBV4-1	NA	TRBD1	TRBJ2-4	TGCGCCAGCAGTCCCCACCTCTTACAGGGGGGCGAAAACATTCAGTACTTC	CASSPHLLQGGENIQYF
TRBV2	NA	NA	TRBJ1-2	TGTGCCAGCAGTGAGGCAGGGGACCGTGGCTACACCTTC	CASSEAGDRGYTF
TRBV6-5	few	NA	TRBJ2-1	TGTGCCAGCAGATCGTATGCGGGGCGATATGAGCAGTTCTTC	CASRSYAGRYEQFF
TRBV29-1	NA	NA	TRBJ2-7	TGCAGCGTCCTGGACATCCACGAGCAGTACTTC	CSVLDIHEQYF
TRBV27	NA	TRBD2	TRBJ2-7	TGTGCCAGCAGTTCACTAGCGGGAGGAGGGAACGAGCAGTACTTC	CASSSLAGGGNEQYF
TRBV27	NA	NA	TRBJ1-1	TGTGCCAGCAGTACTCTCATGAACACTGAAGCTTTCTTT	CASSTLMNTEAFF
TRBV6-5	NA	NA	TRBJ2-5	TGTGCCAGCAGTCACGCCGGGGAGACCCAGTACTTC	CASSHAGETQYF
TRBV24-1	once	TRBD2	TRBJ2-5	TGTGCCAGCCAGCTAGCGGGAGGCCAAGAGACCCAGTACTTC	CASQLAGGQETQYF
TRBV11-2	NA	TRBD2	TRBJ2-5	TGTGCCAGCAGCCCCGCCCGCGGGAGGGATCAGACCCAGTACTTC	CASSPARGRDQTQYF
TRBV6-1	NA	NA	TRBJ1-1	TGTGCCAGCAGTGAAGCCGGGAGCCACACTGAAGCTTTCTTT	CASSEAGSHTEAFF
TRBV7-6	NA	TRBD2	TRBJ2-1	TGTGCCAGCAGCTCCCCGGGACTAGCGGGACCCAATGAGCAGTTCTTC	CASSSPGLAGPNEQFF
TRBV29-1	NA	NA	TRBJ1-2	TGCAGCGTTGACCACCTCACCTCGCAGGGTGGCTACACCTTC	CSVDHLTSQGGYTF
TRBV12-3/TRBV12-4	NA	NA	TRBJ1-1	TGTGCCAGCATCAGGGGTTATGAAGCTTTCTTT	CASIRGYEAFF